This T cell receptor (beta chain) originates from a study of radiation and T cells in renal cell carcinoma. For the study at large: Nephrectomy followed 15 Gy stereotactic body radiation by 4 weeks.

The method was immunoSEQ multiplex PCR; TCRdb's version includes in-frame clones alone and lacks a portion of them. This table holds under 55,000 clones, 65% to 90% found once. The CDR3 consists of 16 residues. Germline values: CDR1 SGHRS, CDR2 YFSETQ. J lost 4 bases, V lost 0 bases, and 8 bases had no gene match. Comments on this clone: Its antigen is undetermined.

Points from the study as a whole: Pretreatment tumor biopsies were lacking, so baseline clonotypes are unknown. From baseline, blood top tumor clonotypes peaked at 2 weeks post-radiation.

As to time point: baseline pretreatment blood. Treatment noted: 15 Gy SBRT to primary tumor, nephrectomy 4 weeks later. The tumor was a clear cell renal cell carcinoma. This chain joins TRBV5-1 and TRBJ2-5; TRBD1 agrees at 8 bases. Specimen: blood, collected from a patient whose treatment included radiotherapy and nephrectomy. This sequence was found in an older woman with renal cell carcinoma. The CDR3 DNA sequence: TGCGCCAGCAGCTTGGGGACAGGGCTTTTGGGAGAGACCCAGTACTTC. Translated: CASSLGTGLLGETQYF. Looking up the rest from reference TRBV5-1 and TRBJ2-5 gives the full variable domain: KAGVTQTPRYLIKTRGQQVTLSCSPISGHRSVSWYQQTPGQGLQFLFEYFSETQRNKGNFPGRFSGRQFSNSRSEMNVSTLELGDSALYLCASSLGTGLLGETQYFGPGTRLLVL.